These 23 T cell receptor beta chains were sequenced from one sample in a study of blood T cell repertoires in COVID-19. The protocol was immunoSEQ multiplex PCR, while the TCRdb copy is restricted to in-frame clones and leaves out a portion. Found here are approximately 200,000 clones, around 81% of them singletons; the top ten hold about 2.9%. Input material: peripheral blood. These TCRs come from a woman between 25 and 40 years old who had recovered from COVID-19.

The genes are TRBV11-2 and TRBJ2-6; D uncertain. Per the germline V gene, CDR1 is SGHAT and CDR2 is FQNNGV. The length of the CDR3 is 19 residues. V lost 3 bases and J 0 bases, leaving 18 bases between the germline ends. The CDR3 nucleotides read TGTGCCAGCAGCTTGCCTCCATGGCAGCGAAACTCTGGGGCCAACGTCCTGACTTTC. Protein product: CASSLPPWQRNSGANVLTF. Drawing the rest from reference TRBV11-2 and TRBJ2-6, the complete variable domain is EAGVAQSPRYKIIEKRQSVAFWCNPISGHATLYWYQQILGQGPKLLIQFQNNGVVDDSQLPKDRFSAERLKGVDSTLKIQPAKLEDSAVYLCASSLPPWQRNSGANVLTFGAGSRLTVL.

The chain carries TRBV3-1 (or the pseudogene TRBV3-2) and TRBJ2-7, with 10 bases identical to TRBD2. The V gene end was trimmed by 2 bases and the J gene end by 7 bases; junction bases not matched to a gene: 8. The length of the CDR3 is 15 residues. CDR1 is LGHDT and CDR2 is YNNKEL in the germline V gene (reference sequence). The DNA of the CDR3 is TGTGCCAGCAGCCAATCTCTAGCTAGCGGGGGAGAGCAGTACTTC. Its protein is CASSQSLASGGEQYF.

This chain links TRBV28 with TRBJ1-2; 10 nucleotides line up with TRBD1. Trimming at V came to 2 bases and at J to 2 bases, leaving 8 bases not matched to a gene. The CDR3 runs 17 residues. In germline, CDR1 is MDHEN, CDR2 SYDVKM. The CDR3 region is CASSLQLGTGVNYGYTF. CDR3 nucleotides: TGTGCCAGCAGTTTACAACTCGGGACAGGGGTGAACTATGGCTACACCTTC.

The CDR3 spells CASSVTGTPYNEQFF. The CDR3 nucleotides are TGTGCCAGCAGCGTGACAGGGACCCCCTACAATGAGCAGTTCTTC. The chain joins TRBV9 to TRBJ2-1; 7 nucleotides line up with TRBD1. There are 15 residues in the CDR3. The J segment lost 2 bases and the V segment lost 2 bases, leaving 4 bases of the junction unmatched. Germline CDR1 and CDR2: SGDLS and YYNGEE.

This rearrangement joins TRBV6-5 to TRBJ2-7, with 7 bases that match TRBD1. Germline V gene lookup returns CDR1 MNHEY and CDR2 SVGAGI. J gave up 2 bases and V 5 bases, and 9 bases lay outside the gene matches. CDR3 length: 15 amino acids. Here the CDR3 reads CASSPFPDRAYEQYF. The CDR3 DNA sequence: TGTGCCAGCAGTCCCTTTCCAGACAGGGCCTACGAGCAGTACTTC.

The chain uses TRBV4-1 and TRBJ2-5; perhaps TRBD1 as D (6 bases). Germline V CDR1 and CDR2: MGHRA, YSYEKL. Trimming removed 1 base at V and 1 base at J, with 13 bases between. The CDR3 totals 16 residues. In DNA form, the CDR3 reads TGCGCCAGCAGCCAAGCGAGCAGGACAGTCCAAGAGACCCAGTACTTC. Translating gives CASSQASRTVQETQYF.

This chain joins TRBV4-1 and TRBJ2-7; a possible D gene is TRBD2 (5 bases). Trimming left V 1 base short and J 4 bases short, with 5 bases between. The CDR3 extends over 12 amino acids. In germline, CDR1 is MGHRA, CDR2 YSYEKL. The CDR3 DNA sequence: TGCGCCAGCAGCCAAGGAGGGTACGAGCAGTACTTC. Amino acids: CASSQGGYEQYF.

The sample holds one count of this clone. This chain links TRBV11-2 with TRBJ1-5, with 8 bases that match TRBD1. From germline, CDR1 is SGHAT and CDR2 FQNNGV. CDR3 length: 15 residues. Unmatched junction bases numbered 9, after V lost 8 bases and J lost 3 bases. CDR3 residues: CASRDRGDDNQPQHF. The CDR3 coding sequence is TGTGCCAGCCGCGACAGGGGTGATGACAATCAGCCCCAGCATTTT.

This clone has at least ten counts. V is TRBV14 and J is TRBJ1-2; D is possibly TRBD1 (5 bases). Germline values: CDR1 SGHDN, CDR2 FVKESK. The CDR3 length is 14 residues. V dropped 0 bases and J dropped 6 bases, with 11 bases sitting between them. DNA for the CDR3: TGTGCCAGCAGCCAAGATTTGGGGGGTCATGGCTACACCTTC. This codes for CASSQDLGGHGYTF. Filled out from reference TRBV14 and TRBJ1-2, the complete variable domain reads EAGVTQFPSHSVIEKGQTVTLRCDPISGHDNLYWYRRVMGKEIKFLLHFVKESKQDESGMPNNRFLAERTGGTYSTLKVQPAELEDSGVYFCASSQDLGGHGYTFGSGTRLTVV.

The CDR3 bases are TGCAGCGTTGAGGGTCGACTTAACTCTGGAAACACCATATATTTT. Its protein is CSVEGRLNSGNTIYF. The chain links TRBV29-1 to TRBJ1-3; D not certain. Trimming left V 3 bases short and J 0 bases short, with 12 bases between. There are 15 residues in the CDR3. Germline loops: CDR1 SQVTM, CDR2 ANQGSEA.

The chain joins TRBV5-1 to TRBJ2-5; no clear D gene. V was cut by 0 bases and J by 4 bases, with 16 bases left in between. Germline V CDR1 and CDR2: SGHRS, YFSETQ. The CDR3 length is 16 residues. As DNA, the CDR3 is TGCGCCAGCAGCTTGGTTGCTAACCCGGGTGGAGAGACCCAGTACTTC. This gives the protein CASSLVANPGGETQYF.

The chain carries TRBV29-1 and TRBJ2-2; 13 bases are a match to TRBD2. This CDR3 is built from 15 residues. The germline gives CDR1 SQVTM, CDR2 ANQGSEA. J was trimmed by 4 bases and V by 4 bases; bases with no gene match: 3. CDR3 nucleotides: TGCAGCGTTGCCGGACTAGCGGGAGCCACCGGGGAGCTGTTTTTT. This encodes CSVAGLAGATGELFF.

V usage is TRBV29-1 and J usage is TRBJ1-4; D may be TRBD1 (5 bases). Per the germline V gene, CDR1 is SQVTM and CDR2 is ANQGSEA. This CDR3 has 14 amino acids. The ends were cut back, 3 bases at V and 8 bases at J, with 16 bases in the middle. The CDR3 loop reads CSVDLGSGHEKLFF. Here the CDR3 DNA reads TGCAGCGTTGATCTTGGTTCAGGGCACGAAAAACTGTTTTTT.

The J gene is TRBJ2-3, the V gene TRBV28; D not resolved. CDR1 is MDHEN and CDR2 is SYDVKM in the germline V gene. The germline V and J ends were trimmed by 8 bases and 4 bases, with 7 bases remaining between them. The CDR3 extends over 11 amino acids. CDR3 bases: TGTGCCAGCTCGGGTGCAGATACGCAGTATTTT. Protein: CASSGADTQYF.

The DNA of the CDR3 is TGTGCCAGCTCACCCCCGGACAAGGCCTACGAGCAGTACTTC. The encoded protein is CASSPPDKAYEQYF. The chain is built from TRBV18 and TRBJ2-7, with D possibly matching TRBD1 (5 bases). The CDR3 runs 14 residues. Trimming stripped 3 bases from V and 2 bases from J, with 11 bases between. Germline CDR1 is KGHSH and CDR2 is LQKENI.

The V call is TRBV2, the J call TRBJ2-5, with TRBD1 matching over 7 bases. CDR1 SNHLY and CDR2 FYNNEI come from the germline V gene. The CDR3 contains 14 residues. The V segment lost 7 bases and the J segment 1 base; nucleotides outside the gene matches: 6. CDR3 DNA sequence: TGTGCCAGCATGCACCGGACAGGCCAAGAGACCCAGTACTTC. It is translated as CASMHRTGQETQYF.

This clone was counted only a few times. The chain is built from TRBV19 and TRBJ2-7; perhaps TRBD1 as D (5 bases). With 1 base removed from V and 5 bases from J, the gap between germline ends came to 21 bases. Germline lookup yields CDR1 LNHDA and CDR2 SQIVND (reference sequence). The CDR3 contains 17 residues. In DNA, the CDR3 is TGTGCCAGTAGTATAGGCGCTGGGGCAAACCAACCCAACGAGCAGTACTTC. It yields the protein CASSIGAGANQPNEQYF.

The rearrangement links TRBV14 to TRBJ1-3, with D uncertain. V lost 4 bases and J 0 bases, leaving 13 bases between the germline ends. The CDR3 sequence is 16 residues long. Germline V gives CDR1 SGHDN, CDR2 FVKESK. The CDR3 loop reads CASSRLTSYSGNTIYF. The CDR3 region has the DNA TGTGCCAGCAGCCGACTGACTTCTTACTCTGGAAACACCATATATTTT.

V and J are TRBV27 and TRBJ1-4; the match to TRBD1 covers 10 bases. Per the germline V gene, CDR1 is MNHEY and CDR2 is SMNVEV (reference sequence). CDR3 length equals 16 residues. V trimming: 3 bases; J trimming: 7 bases; junction bases outside the gene matches: 8. For the CDR3, the DNA is TGTGCCAGCAGTTTTCGGGGGGACAGGGGAGGTGAAAAACTGTTTTTT. Protein: CASSFRGDRGGEKLFF.

V usage is TRBV5-4 and J usage is TRBJ1-1, with D uncertain. Deletions cut 0 bases from V and 4 bases from J, with 13 bases between. The CDR3 sequence is 15 residues long. The germline CDR1 and CDR2 sequences are SGHNT and YYREEE (reference sequence). The CDR3: CASSLAESPSTEAFF. DNA of the CDR3: TGTGCCAGCAGCTTGGCGGAGAGTCCCAGCACTGAAGCTTTCTTT.

The chain carries TRBV28 and TRBJ2-2; D is unresolved. Germline V gene lookup returns CDR1 MDHEN and CDR2 SYDVKM. The CDR3 loop spans 16 amino acids. V lost 6 bases and J 0 bases, leaving 14 bases between the germline ends. The CDR3 DNA sequence: TGTGCCAGCAGCGTCCTAAGTGCCTCGAACACCGGGGAGCTGTTTTTT. This encodes CASSVLSASNTGELFF.

This clone was detected a few times. This chain links TRBV2 with TRBJ2-3; 8 bases are a match to TRBD2. The CDR3 is 16 amino acids. V shed 6 bases and J 0 bases; nucleotides not matched to a gene: 8. Germline loops: CDR1 SNHLY, CDR2 FYNNEI. The CDR3: CASRFGLAGSTDTQYF. CDR3 sequence (DNA): TGTGCCAGCAGGTTCGGGCTAGCGGGTAGCACAGATACGCAGTATTTT.

The V gene is TRBV11-2, the J gene TRBJ1-1; tentatively, D is TRBD1 (5 bases). This CDR3 contains 14 residues. The V and J ends lost 5 bases and 0 bases respectively, with 10 bases between them. Germline lookup yields CDR1 SGHAT and CDR2 FQNNGV. DNA for the CDR3: TGTGCCAGCAGCACCACAGGTTTGAACACTGAAGCTTTCTTT. Amino acids: CASSTTGLNTEAFF. The full variable domain, completed using reference TRBV11-2 and TRBJ1-1, is EAGVAQSPRYKIIEKRQSVAFWCNPISGHATLYWYQQILGQGPKLLIQFQNNGVVDDSQLPKDRFSAERLKGVDSTLKIQPAKLEDSAVYLCASSTTGLNTEAFFGQGTRLTVV.